This entry concerns a single TCR beta chain. Its cognate antigen is unknown. In germline, CDR1 is GTSNPN, CDR2 SVGIG (reference sequence). The CDR3 loop spans 14 amino acids. J was trimmed by 6 bases and V by 5 bases; bases with no gene match: 8. This sample is drawn from a study of cytomegalovirus exposure and HLA in healthy donors. As for the study in general: A later analysis reported the 130 or so validation repertoires used the same platform as the approximately 670 first-cohort repertoires. Overall study results and limits: For cytomegalovirus status, the classifier reportedly gave diagnoses with high specificity and sensitivity.

Libraries were prepared by immunoSEQ multiplex PCR; TCRdb keeps only in-frame clonotypes and omits some of them. The sample includes around 150,000 clones, approximately 96% of them seen just once. The clonotype originates from a woman younger than 30 in good health and CMV-seronegative. Sequenced: PBMCs. The rearrangement uses TRBV30 and TRBJ2-2; TRBD1 matches at 8 bases. The CDR3 region is CAWGGRGRAGELFF. CDR3 in DNA: TGTGCCTGGGGAGGCAGGGGGCGGGCCGGGGAGCTGTTTTTT.